Below, one TCR beta chain is given with its context. This sample is part of a study of blood T cell repertoires in COVID-19. Study overall: T cells, B-cell-depleted T cells, or PBMCs supplied cDNA or gDNA.

CDR1 LNHNV and CDR2 YYDKDF come from the germline V gene (reference sequence). V shed 0 bases and J 10 bases; nucleotides not matched to a gene: 6. The CDR3 covers 16 residues. Assay used: immunoSEQ multiplex PCR; TCRdb lists only in-frame clones, some missing. Here the sample spans fewer than 40,000 clones, roughly 90% being singletons. Sequenced material: peripheral blood. This sequence joins TRBV15 and TRBJ1-6, with TRBD1 identical over 10 bases. This clonotype originated in a man aged 70-80 years with active COVID-19. CDR3 residues: CATSRDLDRGGSPLHF. In DNA, the CDR3 is TGTGCCACCAGCAGAGATCTGGACAGGGGGGGATCACCCCTCCACTTT.